The next 13 T cell receptor beta chains were all read from a single sample in a study of identical twins. TCRdb fed the 5' RACE reads into MiXCR, producing one record per CDR3 protein. The sample shows a few hundred thousand distinct CDR3 sequences, approximately 8.5% of them seen only once. This same sample was also part of a study on yellow fever vaccine responses in identical twins.

Sequenced: memory (CD45RO+) T cells sorted from blood. The receptors were gathered from a woman between 18 and 30 years old in good health.

This clonotype was recorded at least ten times. The chain recombines TRBV9 with TRBJ2-7, with D maybe TRBD1 (6 bases). The V gene lost 2 bases and the J gene lost 3 bases, with 12 bases spanning the gap. Looked up from germline, CDR1 is SGDLS and CDR2 is YYNGEE. The CDR3 consists of 14 residues. The CDR3, as DNA: TGTGCCAGCAGCGTCGGAACAGGGTTCTACGAGCAGTACTTC. Protein: CASSVGTGFYEQYF.

This clonotype was counted ten times or more. This chain connects TRBV29-1 to TRBJ2-7, with D perhaps TRBD2 (5 bases). Trimming took 4 bases from V and 4 from J, leaving 14 bases between them. Germline V lookup: CDR1 SQVTM, CDR2 ANQGSEA. The CDR3 extends over 13 amino acids. The CDR3 DNA follows: TGCAGCGTTGGTCCCAGCGAGGGTTACGAGCAGTACTTC. It encodes CSVGPSEGYEQYF.

In its sample, this clonotype was seen a few times. This rearrangement joins TRBV20-1 to TRBJ1-5; 9 nucleotides align to TRBD1. With V trimmed by 1 base and J by 10 bases, 17 bases remained unmatched. This CDR3 is 17 amino acids long. The germline CDR1 and CDR2 sequences are DFQATT and SNEGSKA (reference sequence). The CDR3 here is CSARALPGQGFLGPQHF. The CDR3 DNA sequence: TGCAGTGCTAGAGCTCTACCGGGACAGGGCTTTTTAGGTCCCCAGCATTTT.

This clonotype was seen ten or more times. Compared with germline, one end of the junction differs, possibly owing to a read error. The chain carries TRBV5-1 and TRBJ2-1; 10 nucleotides align to TRBD1. The CDR3 covers 14 residues. The germline CDR1 and CDR2 sequences are SGHRS and YFSETQ. The CDR3 DNA is TGCGCCAGCAGGTTGGGACAGGGGACTAATGAGCAGTTCTTC. The encoded protein is CASRLGQGTNEQFF.

The chain has TRBV20-1 and TRBJ2-3, with 8 bases identical to TRBD2. Unmatched junction bases numbered 10, after V lost 2 bases and J lost 0 bases. The CDR3 has 17 amino acids. CDR1 is DFQATT and CDR2 is SNEGSKA in the germline V gene (reference sequence). This CDR3 reads CSARNPPASGSTDTQYF. CDR3 bases: TGCAGTGCTAGAAATCCCCCAGCTAGCGGGAGCACAGATACGCAGTATTTT.

The rearrangement uses TRBV11-3 and TRBJ2-1, with D possibly being TRBD1 or TRBD2 (6 bases each). Per the germline V gene, CDR1 is SGHNT and CDR2 is YENEEA. This CDR3 comprises 13 residues. Trimming cost V 5 bases and J 7 bases, with 12 bases left between them. In DNA form, the CDR3 reads TGTGCCAGCAGCCTACGGGGGCAGAATGAGCAGTTCTTC. Translated, it gives CASSLRGQNEQFF.

The V and J genes are TRBV20-1 and TRBJ2-3; D is perhaps TRBD1 or TRBD2 (6 bases each). The CDR3 has 14 amino acids. Germline CDR1 DFQATT, CDR2 SNEGSKA (reference sequence). Deletions cut 5 bases from V and 2 bases from J, with 14 bases between. For the CDR3, the DNA is TGCAGTGCTCAGACCGGGGGCCCCACAGATACGCAGTATTTT. This encodes CSAQTGGPTDTQYF.

The V gene is TRBV19, the J gene TRBJ2-1, with D tentatively TRBD1 or TRBD2 (5 bases each). The CDR3 contains 13 residues. The germline V gene has CDR1 LNHDA and CDR2 SQIVND (reference sequence). V lost 4 bases and J lost 5, with 9 bases in between. CDR3 bases: TGTGCCAGTAGTAAAGGGGACCACAATGAGCAGTTCTTC. This sequence encodes CASSKGDHNEQFF. The whole variable domain, remainder taken from reference TRBV19 and TRBJ2-1, is DGGITQSPKYLFRKEGQNVTLSCEQNLNHDAMYWYRQDPGQGLRLIYYSQIVNDFQKGDIAEGYSVSREKKESFPLTVTSAQKNPTAFYLCASSKGDHNEQFFGPGTRLTVL.

This clonotype was counted between two and nine times. The V call is TRBV27, the J call TRBJ2-7, with 9 nucleotides matching TRBD2. Germline CDR1 and CDR2: MNHEY and SMNVEV (reference sequence). CDR3 length: 16 residues. After removal of 5 bases from V and 7 bases from J, the junction contained 15 bases not matched to a gene. The CDR3 bases are TGTGCCAGCAGTCCCCGTGGGACTAGCAGGCATCGGGAGCAGTACTTC. It translates to CASSPRGTSRHREQYF.

The chain is built from TRBV27 and TRBJ2-7; D ambiguous. CDR1 and CDR2 from the germline V gene are MNHEY and SMNVEV (reference sequence). Trimming left V 6 bases short and J 2 bases short, with 17 bases between. The CDR3 is made up of 15 amino acids. In DNA, the CDR3 is TGTGCCAGCAGACGAACGGACGGCGCGGCCTACGAGCAGTACTTC. The encoded protein is CASRRTDGAAYEQYF.

This clonotype was seen a handful of times. This chain uses TRBV2 with TRBJ2-2; 7 bases are a match to TRBD2. Per germline, CDR1 SNHLY and CDR2 FYNNEI. The V gene end was trimmed by 8 bases and the J gene end by 5 bases; junction bases not matched to a gene: 5. The CDR3 is 13 residues long. As DNA, the CDR3 is TGTGCCAGCGGGAGGGCCTTGACCGGGGAGCTGTTTTTT. It translates to CASGRALTGELFF.

This rearrangement joins TRBV28 to TRBJ1-4; 10 nucleotides agree with TRBD1. The J segment lost 5 bases and the V segment lost 6 bases, leaving 3 bases of the junction unmatched. There are 14 residues in the CDR3. Germline V gene sequence: CDR1 MDHEN, CDR2 SYDVKM. The CDR3 here is CASRTTGGNEKLFF. DNA of the CDR3: TGTGCCAGCAGAACGACAGGGGGCAATGAAAAACTGTTTTTT.

This clonotype has a count of ten or more. The rearrangement joins TRBV7-2 to TRBJ2-1; D gene unclear. The length of the CDR3 is 15 residues. Germline V CDR1 and CDR2: SGHTA, FQGNSA. V lost 5 bases and J 0 bases, leaving 11 bases between the germline ends. CDR3 DNA: TGTGCCAGCAGCCCAGAAGCCAGCTCCTACAATGAGCAGTTCTTC. Protein: CASSPEASSYNEQFF.